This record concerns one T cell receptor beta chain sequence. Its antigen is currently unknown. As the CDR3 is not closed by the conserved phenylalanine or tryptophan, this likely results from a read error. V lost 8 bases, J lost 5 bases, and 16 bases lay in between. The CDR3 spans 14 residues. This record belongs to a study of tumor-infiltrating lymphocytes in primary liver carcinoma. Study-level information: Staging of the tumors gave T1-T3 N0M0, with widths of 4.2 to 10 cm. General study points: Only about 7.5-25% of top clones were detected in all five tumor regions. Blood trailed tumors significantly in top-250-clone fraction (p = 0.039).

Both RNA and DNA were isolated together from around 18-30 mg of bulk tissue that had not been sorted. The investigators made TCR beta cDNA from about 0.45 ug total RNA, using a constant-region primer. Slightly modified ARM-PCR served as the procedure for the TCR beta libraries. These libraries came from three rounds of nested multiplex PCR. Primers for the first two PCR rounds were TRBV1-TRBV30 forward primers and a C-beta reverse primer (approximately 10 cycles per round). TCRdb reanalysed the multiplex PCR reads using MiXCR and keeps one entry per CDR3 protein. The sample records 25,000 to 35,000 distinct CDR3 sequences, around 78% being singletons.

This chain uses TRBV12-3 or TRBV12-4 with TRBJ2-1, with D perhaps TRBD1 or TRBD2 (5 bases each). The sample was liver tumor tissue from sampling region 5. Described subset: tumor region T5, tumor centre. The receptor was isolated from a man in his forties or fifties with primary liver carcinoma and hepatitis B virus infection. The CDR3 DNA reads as TGTGCCAGCGGTGACCTGGGACCGAACAATGAGCAGTTCCTC. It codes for CASGDLGPNNEQFL.